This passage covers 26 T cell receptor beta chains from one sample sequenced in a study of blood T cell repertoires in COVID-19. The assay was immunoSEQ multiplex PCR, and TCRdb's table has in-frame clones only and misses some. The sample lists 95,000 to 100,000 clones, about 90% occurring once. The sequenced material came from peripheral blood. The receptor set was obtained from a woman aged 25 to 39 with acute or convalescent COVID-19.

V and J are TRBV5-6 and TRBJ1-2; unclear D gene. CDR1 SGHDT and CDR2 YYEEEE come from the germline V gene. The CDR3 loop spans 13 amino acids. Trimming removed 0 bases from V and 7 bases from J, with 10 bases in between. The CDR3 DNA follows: TGTGCCAGCAGCTTGGGAGTCTATGGTGGCTACACCTTC. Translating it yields CASSLGVYGGYTF.

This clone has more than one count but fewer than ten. CDR3 residues: CASSSNRADNEQFF. The CDR3 region has the DNA TGTGCCAGCAGCTCGAACAGGGCCGACAATGAGCAGTTCTTC. The chain combines TRBV7-9 with TRBJ2-1; maybe TRBD1 (6 bases). Germline V gives CDR1 SEHNR, CDR2 FQNEAQ (reference sequence). V lost 4 bases and J 5 bases, leaving 12 bases between the germline ends. The CDR3 spans 14 residues. Full variable domain (outside the CDR3, taken from reference TRBV7-9 and TRBJ2-1): DTGVSQNPRHKITKRGQNVTFRCDPISEHNRLYWYRQTLGQGPEFLTYFQNEAQLEKSRLLSDRFSAERPKGSFSTLEIQRTEQGDSAMYLCASSSNRADNEQFFGPGTRLTVL.

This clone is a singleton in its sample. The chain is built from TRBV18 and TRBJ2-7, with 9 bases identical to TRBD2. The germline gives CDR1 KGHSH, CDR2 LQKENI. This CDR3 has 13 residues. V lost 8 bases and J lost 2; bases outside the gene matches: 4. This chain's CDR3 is CASRTSDAYEQYF. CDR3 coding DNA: TGTGCCAGCCGGACTAGCGATGCCTACGAGCAGTACTTC.

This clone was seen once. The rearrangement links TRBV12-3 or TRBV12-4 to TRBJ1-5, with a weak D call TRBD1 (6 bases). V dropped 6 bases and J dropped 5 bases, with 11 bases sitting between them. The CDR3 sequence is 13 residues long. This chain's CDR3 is CASRKDRDQPQHF. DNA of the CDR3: TGTGCCAGCAGGAAGGACAGAGATCAGCCCCAGCATTTT.

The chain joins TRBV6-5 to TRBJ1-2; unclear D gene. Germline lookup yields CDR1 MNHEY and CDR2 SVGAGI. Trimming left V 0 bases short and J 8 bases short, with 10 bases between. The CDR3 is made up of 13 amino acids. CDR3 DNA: TGTGCCAGCAGTTACTCCCGGGGAAGAGGCTACACCTTC. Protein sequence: CASSYSRGRGYTF.

CDR3 in DNA: TGCGCCAGCAGCCGCACAGGGGGTGCTGGGGCCAACGTCCTGACTTTC. Its translation: CASSRTGGAGANVLTF. V and J are TRBV4-1 and TRBJ2-6, with 8 nucleotides matching TRBD1. The CDR3 runs 16 residues. The germline V gene encodes CDR1 MGHRA and CDR2 YSYEKL. Trimming at V came to 4 bases and at J to 2 bases, leaving 4 bases not matched to a gene.

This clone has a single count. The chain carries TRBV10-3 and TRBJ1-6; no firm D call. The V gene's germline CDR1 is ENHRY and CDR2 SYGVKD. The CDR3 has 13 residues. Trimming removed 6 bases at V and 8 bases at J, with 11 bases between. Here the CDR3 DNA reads TGTGCCATCAGGGGAGGGTCCGATTCACCCCTCCACTTT. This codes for CAIRGGSDSPLHF.

CDR3 nucleotides: TGTGCCAGCAGGGAGGACAGTGGGGGCGGGGAGCTGTTTTTT. It codes for CASREDSGGGELFF. V gene TRBV6-5 combines with J gene TRBJ2-2; tentatively, D is TRBD1 (6 bases). The germline gives CDR1 MNHEY, CDR2 SVGAGI. The CDR3 loop spans 14 amino acids. Trimming stripped 6 bases from V and 7 bases from J, with 15 bases between.

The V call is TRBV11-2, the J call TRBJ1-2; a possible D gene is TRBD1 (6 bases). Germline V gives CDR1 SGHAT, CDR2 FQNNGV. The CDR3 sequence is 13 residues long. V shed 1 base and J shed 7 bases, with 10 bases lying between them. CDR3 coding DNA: TGTGCCAGCAGCTTAGTACAGGGTCGTGGCTACACCTTC. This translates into CASSLVQGRGYTF. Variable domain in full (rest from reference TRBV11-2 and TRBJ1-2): EAGVAQSPRYKIIEKRQSVAFWCNPISGHATLYWYQQILGQGPKLLIQFQNNGVVDDSQLPKDRFSAERLKGVDSTLKIQPAKLEDSAVYLCASSLVQGRGYTFGSGTRLTVV.

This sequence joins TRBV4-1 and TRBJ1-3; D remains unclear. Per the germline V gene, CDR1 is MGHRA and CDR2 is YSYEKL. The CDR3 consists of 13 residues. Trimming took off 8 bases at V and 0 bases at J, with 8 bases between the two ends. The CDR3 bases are TGCGCCAGCTCCGAACTCTCTGGAAACACCATATATTTT. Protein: CASSELSGNTIYF.

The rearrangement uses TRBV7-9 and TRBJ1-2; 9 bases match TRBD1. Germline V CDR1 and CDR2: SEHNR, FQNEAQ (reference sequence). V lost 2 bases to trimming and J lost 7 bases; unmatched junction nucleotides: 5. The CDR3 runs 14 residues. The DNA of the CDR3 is TGTGCCAGCAGCTTACCGGACAGGGGCGGTGGCTACACCTTC. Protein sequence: CASSLPDRGGGYTF.

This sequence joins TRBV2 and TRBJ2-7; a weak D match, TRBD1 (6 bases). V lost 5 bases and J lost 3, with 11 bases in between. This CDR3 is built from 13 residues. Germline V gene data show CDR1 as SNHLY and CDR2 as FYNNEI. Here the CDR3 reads CASSLDSLYEQYF. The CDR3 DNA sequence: TGTGCCAGCAGTCTGGACAGCCTCTACGAGCAGTACTTC.

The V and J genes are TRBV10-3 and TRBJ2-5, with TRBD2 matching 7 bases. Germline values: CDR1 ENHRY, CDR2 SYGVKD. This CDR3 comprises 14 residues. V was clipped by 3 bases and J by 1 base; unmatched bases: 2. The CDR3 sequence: CAISDGRSQETQYF. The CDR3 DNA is TGTGCCATCAGTGACGGGAGGAGCCAAGAGACCCAGTACTTC.

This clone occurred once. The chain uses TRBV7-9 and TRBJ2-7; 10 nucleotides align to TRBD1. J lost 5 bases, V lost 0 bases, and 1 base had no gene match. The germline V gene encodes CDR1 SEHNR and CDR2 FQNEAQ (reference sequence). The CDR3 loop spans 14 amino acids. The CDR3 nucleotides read TGTGCCAGCAGCTTAGCGACAGGGGGCGACGAGCAGTACTTC. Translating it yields CASSLATGGDEQYF.

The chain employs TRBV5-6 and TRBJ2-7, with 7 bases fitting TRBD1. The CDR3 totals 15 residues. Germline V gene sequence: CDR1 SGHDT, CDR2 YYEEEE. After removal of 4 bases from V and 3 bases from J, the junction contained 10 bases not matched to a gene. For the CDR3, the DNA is TGTGCCAGCAGCCCCACGACAGGGACCAACTACGAGCAGTACTTC. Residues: CASSPTTGTNYEQYF.

The CDR3 loop reads CASSQAGEKLFF. CDR3 DNA sequence: TGCGCCAGCAGCCAAGCGGGTGAAAAACTGTTTTTT. The chain recombines TRBV4-1 with TRBJ1-4; no firm D call. V dropped 1 base and J dropped 7 bases, with 4 bases sitting between them. The V gene's germline CDR1 is MGHRA and CDR2 YSYEKL. This CDR3 comprises 12 residues.

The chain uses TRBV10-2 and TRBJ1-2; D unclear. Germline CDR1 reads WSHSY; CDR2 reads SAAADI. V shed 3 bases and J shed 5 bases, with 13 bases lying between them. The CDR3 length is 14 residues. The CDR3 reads CASSDVGRLYGYTF. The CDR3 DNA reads TGCGCCAGCAGTGATGTTGGGCGCTTGTATGGCTACACCTTC.

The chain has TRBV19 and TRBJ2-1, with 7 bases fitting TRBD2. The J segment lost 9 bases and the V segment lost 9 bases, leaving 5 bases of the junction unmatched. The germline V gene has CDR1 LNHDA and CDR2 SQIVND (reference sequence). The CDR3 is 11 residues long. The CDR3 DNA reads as TGTGCCAGCTCCAGGGAGGGTGAGCAGTTCTTC. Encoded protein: CASSREGEQFF.

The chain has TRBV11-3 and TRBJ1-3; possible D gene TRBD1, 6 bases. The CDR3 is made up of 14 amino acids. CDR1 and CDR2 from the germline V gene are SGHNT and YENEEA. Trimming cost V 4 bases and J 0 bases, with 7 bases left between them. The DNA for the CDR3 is TGTGCCAGCAGCTGGGACAACTCTGGAAACACCATATATTTT. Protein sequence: CASSWDNSGNTIYF.

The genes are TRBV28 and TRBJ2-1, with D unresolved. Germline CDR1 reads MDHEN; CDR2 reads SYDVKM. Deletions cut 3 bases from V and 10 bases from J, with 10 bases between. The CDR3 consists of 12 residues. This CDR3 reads CASSFGWKEQFF. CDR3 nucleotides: TGTGCCAGCAGTTTCGGGTGGAAGGAGCAGTTCTTC.

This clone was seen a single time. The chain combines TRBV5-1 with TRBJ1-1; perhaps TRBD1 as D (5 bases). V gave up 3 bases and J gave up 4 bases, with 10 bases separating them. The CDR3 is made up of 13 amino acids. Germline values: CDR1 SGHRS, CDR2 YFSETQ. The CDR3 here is CASSWTSATEAFF. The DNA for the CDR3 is TGCGCCAGCAGCTGGACATCCGCCACTGAAGCTTTCTTT.

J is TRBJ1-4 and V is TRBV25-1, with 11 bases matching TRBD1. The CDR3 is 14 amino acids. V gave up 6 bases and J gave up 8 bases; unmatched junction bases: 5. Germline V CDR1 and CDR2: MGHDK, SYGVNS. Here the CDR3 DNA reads TGTGCCAGCAGCCCGAGGGACAGGGGGGAAAAACTGTTTTTT. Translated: CASSPRDRGEKLFF.

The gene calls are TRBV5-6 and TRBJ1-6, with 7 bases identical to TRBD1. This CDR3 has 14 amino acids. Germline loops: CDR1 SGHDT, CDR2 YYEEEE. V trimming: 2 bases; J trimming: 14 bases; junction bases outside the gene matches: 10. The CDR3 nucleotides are TGTGCCAGCAGCTTAGGGACAGACTATTTGGCCCTCCACTTT. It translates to CASSLGTDYLALHF.

As DNA, the CDR3 is TGTGCCACCAGCGGACGAGGAGCGGGGTCTAGCGGGCACACAGATACGCAGTATTTT. Translation: CATSGRGAGSSGHTDTQYF. This rearrangement joins TRBV15 to TRBJ2-3, with 8 bases aligning to TRBD2. Looked up from germline, CDR1 is LNHNV and CDR2 is YYDKDF (reference sequence). V shed 5 bases, J shed 2 bases, and the junction held 18 bases outside the gene matches. This CDR3 comprises 19 residues. The whole variable domain, filled in from reference TRBV15 and TRBJ2-3, reads DAMVIQNPRYQVTQFGKPVTLSCSQTLNHNVMYWYQQKSSQAPKLLFHYYDKDFNNEADTPDNFQSRRPNTSFCFLDIRSPGLGDTAMYLCATSGRGAGSSGHTDTQYFGPGTRLTVL.

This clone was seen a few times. The CDR3 spells CASSFLTGGKETQYF. CDR3 coding DNA: TGTGCCAGCAGCTTTCTGACAGGGGGAAAGGAGACCCAGTACTTC. This chain joins TRBV7-9 and TRBJ2-5; 9 bases align to TRBD1. V lost 3 bases to trimming and J lost 5 bases; unmatched junction nucleotides: 7. Germline values: CDR1 SEHNR, CDR2 FQNEAQ (reference sequence). The CDR3 is 15 amino acids.

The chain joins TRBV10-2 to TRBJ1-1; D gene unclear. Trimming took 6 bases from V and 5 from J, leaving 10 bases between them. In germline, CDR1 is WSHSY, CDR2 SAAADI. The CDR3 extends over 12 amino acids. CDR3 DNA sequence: TGCGCCAGCAGGAGAGTGATTACTGAAGCTTTCTTT. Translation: CASRRVITEAFF.